This is a list of T cell receptor beta chains from one sample in a study of vaccination effects on CD4 cells after COVID-19. Antigens for these TCRs are unknown. TCRdb keeps only in-frame clones here, not all; method: immunoSEQ multiplex PCR. The profile shows about 13,000 clones, about 72% of them singletons. The material sequenced was CD4+ T cells from PBMCs cultured with SARS-CoV-2 spike peptides, taken after COVID-19 vaccination. These receptors were obtained from a human donor who received a COVID-19 vaccine. The conserved cysteine and the conserved F or W are not part of the CDR3 here.

V,J,length,CDR3
TRBV9,TRBJ1-2,14,ASSVGGGDRNYGYT
TRBV5-1,TRBJ1-6,12,ASSSDRRNSPLH
TRBV20-1,TRBJ1-1,9,SAGPNTEAF
TRBV2,TRBJ1-5,14,ASSDRGSWSNQPQH
TRBV6-5,TRBJ1-5,11,ASSVTGDQPQH
TRBV11-1,TRBJ2-5,11,ASSLKGGETQY
TRBV15,TRBJ2-1,16,ATSRDRTSGGAYNEQF
TRBV7-9,TRBJ2-3,13,ASSQTSGGTDTQY
TRBV6-5,TRBJ2-5,13,ASSYSGGRAETQY
TRBV11-2,TRBJ1-1,11,ASSLGVNTEAF
TRBV7-9,TRBJ2-3,14,ASSSPGTSGMYTQY
TRBV19,TRBJ1-2,10,ASRDTHYGYT
TRBV10-3,TRBJ1-6,12,AISESTLGGTLH
TRBV4-1,TRBJ1-1,14,ASSPGRGGLNTEAF
TRBV20-1,TRBJ2-7,9,SASSGHEQY
TRBV29-1,TRBJ2-3,13,SGRRASGVTDTQY
TRBV5-4,TRBJ1-4,12,ASSSGWEGEKLF
TRBV19,TRBJ2-2,11,ASKRTNTGELF
TRBV4-3,TRBJ2-7,13,ASSQDLLQGDEQY
TRBV5-4,TRBJ2-7,12,ASRKEAGAYEQY
TRBV15,TRBJ2-1,15,ATSRDRSGVGVNEQF
TRBV7-9,TRBJ1-6,12,ASSLGTAGSPLH
TRBV7-8,TRBJ1-2,15,ASSSRDRAGSLYGYT
TRBV3-1/TRBV3-2,TRBJ1-2,13,ASSQTDRGGGGYT
TRBV6-2/TRBV6-3,TRBJ2-1,10,ASSPRGGEQF
TRBV6-1,TRBJ2-7,14,ASSEALGESYYEQY
TRBV11-2,TRBJ1-2,11,ASSRTGDYGYT